This TCR beta chain was sequenced for a study of T cells in Graves' hyperthyroidism and ophthalmopathy. Across the whole study: Once the initial diagnosis was made, peripheral blood was obtained before any treatment.

Newly diagnosed hyperthyroidism, duration under 2 months, in patients aged 18 to 65. For the diagnoses, clinical symptoms, serum thyroxine and TRAb, thyroid ultrasound and orbital computed tomography were used. The table lists this clonotype with many counts. Its antigen is unknown. From RNA transcripts, TCR beta CDR3 regions were amplified. When the TCR CDR3 underwent first-round RT-PCR, the HTBI primer set was used. TCRdb used MiXCR to reprocess the multiplex PCR reads, holding one entry per CDR3 protein. The sample has roughly 380,000 distinct CDR3 sequences; about an eighth are singletons. Study-level results: A median roughly six months before onset, the model predicted ophthalmopathy.

CDR1 and CDR2 (germline): GTSNPN, SVGIG (reference sequence). V gave up 2 bases and J gave up 2 bases; unmatched junction bases: 6. The CDR3 is made up of 14 amino acids. This chain uses TRBV30 with TRBJ2-7; TRBD1 matches at 7 bases. The sequence derives from a woman between 18 and 30 years old with Graves' hyperthyroidism. The sample was blood. The CDR3 is CAWSRGQGAYEQYF. The CDR3, as DNA: TGTGCCTGGAGTCGAGGCCAGGGGGCCTACGAGCAGTACTTC.